This T cell receptor beta chain was retrieved from a study of PD-L1 blockade in urothelial cancer. The wider study: Before enrollment, 0 to 3 chemotherapy regimens had been given to patients. Researchers looked at the blood 3 weeks (second dose) and 6 weeks after treatment began.

Produced via immunoSEQ multiplex PCR; TCRdb's table is partial and in-frame only. The data contain some 66,000 clones, more than 75% of them singletons. Time point noted: pretreatment peripheral blood. V trimming: 6 bases; J trimming: 4 bases; junction bases outside the gene matches: 8. Germline CDR1 is KGHSH and CDR2 is LQKENI. The CDR3 contains 14 residues. This TCR came from a man in his 60s with urothelial cancer. The input for sequencing was PBMCs, taken around atezolizumab (anti-PD-L1) treatment. The chain links TRBV18 to TRBJ1-1; 7 nucleotides align to TRBD1. The CDR3 is CASSQMTGTTEAFF. DNA for the CDR3: TGTGCCAGCTCCCAGATGACAGGGACCACTGAAGCTTTCTTT.